These 5 T cell receptor beta chains came from one sample sequenced in a study of shared clonotypes between healthy human individuals. Assay: immunoSEQ multiplex PCR; the TCRdb copy retains only in-frame clones and omits some. Of fewer than 650,000 clones detected, about three quarters appear once; the ten largest clones hold about an eighth. Specimen: PBMCs. These receptors all stem from a woman aged 40 to 50 in good health. Some clones in this sample may be carry-over from other donors' samples.

This clone was detected a few times. This chain joins TRBV2 and TRBJ2-3, with D tentatively TRBD2 (5 bases). Germline loops: CDR1 SNHLY, CDR2 FYNNEI. V was clipped by 5 bases and J by 6 bases, with 15 bases between them. The CDR3 totals 14 residues. This CDR3 is CASSSSTPEDTQYF. The CDR3 DNA sequence: TGTGCCAGCAGTTCTAGCACCCCCGAGGATACGCAGTATTTT.

The V call is TRBV5-1, the J call TRBJ2-3; 14 nucleotides agree with TRBD2. The CDR3 has 15 residues. J gave up 5 bases and V 6 bases, and 5 bases lay outside the gene matches. Germline CDR1 reads SGHRS; CDR2 reads YFSETQ. CDR3 DNA sequence: TGCGCCAGCAACCCCGGGACTAGCGGGAGAGATACGCAGTATTTT. Translated: CASNPGTSGRDTQYF.

The chain recombines TRBV28 with TRBJ2-2; a weak D match, TRBD2 (6 bases). The CDR3 has 16 residues. The germline CDR1 and CDR2 sequences are MDHEN and SYDVKM. V was cut by 1 base and J by 2 bases, with 11 bases left in between. This CDR3 reads CASSLSGLLNTGELFF. CDR3 nucleotides: TGTGCCAGCAGTTTATCGGGACTCCTAAACACCGGGGAGCTGTTTTTT.

On this clone: At one boundary the junction diverges from the germline segment, which might be a read error. The chain links TRBV7-3 to TRBJ1-1, with a tentative D call TRBD1 (5 bases). The CDR3 runs to 13 residues. The germline CDR1 and CDR2 sequences are SGHTA and FQGTGA. CDR3: CASSQVKGTEAFF. The CDR3 DNA sequence: TGCGCCAGCAGCCAAGTGAAGGGGACTGAAGCTTTCTTT.

This chain uses TRBV28 with TRBJ2-2; D might be TRBD1 (6 bases). The germline V and J ends were trimmed by 6 bases and 4 bases, with 18 bases remaining between them. From germline, CDR1 is MDHEN and CDR2 SYDVKM. This CDR3 is 16 amino acids long. CDR3 loop: CASRSLTRGFTGELFF. The CDR3 DNA sequence: TGTGCCAGCAGATCCCTCACTAGGGGGTTCACCGGGGAGCTGTTTTTT.